This TCR beta chain was sequenced for a study of blood T cell repertoires in COVID-19 (dated by TCRdb to 2018 to 2021). For the wider study: Collaborator samples came from the United States, Italy and Spain and covered acute and convalescent phases of COVID-19. HLA class I and class II types, where available, came from metadata supplied by the sample provider rather than from assay-based typing. Deeply sampled blood TCRbeta repertoires from subjects exposed to, actively infected with, or recovered from COVID-19 were included in the dataset. Sample metadata almost always included a de-identified subject ID, COVID-19 status, age in years and sex. The repertoires were made available in a free public database intended to serve as a resource for research on the immune response to SARS-CoV-2. Samples were obtained from the ongoing ImmuneRACE study (first 160 participants) and from about 1,300 subjects provided by 6 global collaborators. The prospective study material was composed of cDNA or gDNA derived from T cells, B-cell-depleted T cells, or PBMCs. General study outcomes and caveats: How much clinical and demographic metadata was included differed by source and by participant, and the metadata was provided uncurated.

Notes on this clone: Its antigen is still unknown. It has no much larger one-base neighbor in the sample; base qualities were not kept.

TCRbeta CDR3 regions were amplified from genomic DNA using the immunoSEQ Assay, a bias-controlled multiplex PCR. Processing in the source paper ran as follows. Within the assay, amplification of reference gene primers was used to estimate how many nucleated cells each sample contained. To quantify the absolute abundance of each unique TCRbeta CDR3 rearrangement, sequence reads were collapsed and filtered. For each sample, productive Simpson clonality was calculated by taking the square root of Simpson's diversity index across productive rearrangements. The table comes from immuneACCESS by way of TCRdb, which keeps in-frame sequences with V and J called. Part of the clones is missing from these tables; in studies checked, under half for an unresolved V gene and the rest for unknown reasons. The V and J calls and clone size are taken from that table; D and trimming were inferred from the DNA. The sample table holds about 91,000 clones, of which around 80% were seen once. The ten largest clones capture around 24% of the sample.

The collaborating institutions used their own protocols to collect whole blood in K2EDTA tubes. For TCRbeta analysis, collaborator samples were shipped as frozen whole blood, as isolated PBMCs, or as DNA extracted from either sample type. This TCR came from a man aged 65 to 85 with acute or convalescent COVID-19. What was sequenced was peripheral blood.

CDR3 sequence: CASSLATGQEGSGTQYF. The bases are TGTGCCAGCAGCTTAGCAACGGGACAGGAGGGATCGGGGACCCAGTACTTC. The sequence links TRBV11-1 to TRBJ2-5; TRBD1 agrees with 8 junctional bases. CDR1 SGHAT and CDR2 FQDESV are derived from the germline V gene (reference sequence). The CDR3 holds 17 amino acids from the cysteine to the phenylalanine. CDR3 DNA is the only sequence kept; it has 51 bases, read in frame from the first base. For this chain, trimming is 0 bases at the V end and 7 bases at the J end, and the number of junction bases without a gene match is 13.